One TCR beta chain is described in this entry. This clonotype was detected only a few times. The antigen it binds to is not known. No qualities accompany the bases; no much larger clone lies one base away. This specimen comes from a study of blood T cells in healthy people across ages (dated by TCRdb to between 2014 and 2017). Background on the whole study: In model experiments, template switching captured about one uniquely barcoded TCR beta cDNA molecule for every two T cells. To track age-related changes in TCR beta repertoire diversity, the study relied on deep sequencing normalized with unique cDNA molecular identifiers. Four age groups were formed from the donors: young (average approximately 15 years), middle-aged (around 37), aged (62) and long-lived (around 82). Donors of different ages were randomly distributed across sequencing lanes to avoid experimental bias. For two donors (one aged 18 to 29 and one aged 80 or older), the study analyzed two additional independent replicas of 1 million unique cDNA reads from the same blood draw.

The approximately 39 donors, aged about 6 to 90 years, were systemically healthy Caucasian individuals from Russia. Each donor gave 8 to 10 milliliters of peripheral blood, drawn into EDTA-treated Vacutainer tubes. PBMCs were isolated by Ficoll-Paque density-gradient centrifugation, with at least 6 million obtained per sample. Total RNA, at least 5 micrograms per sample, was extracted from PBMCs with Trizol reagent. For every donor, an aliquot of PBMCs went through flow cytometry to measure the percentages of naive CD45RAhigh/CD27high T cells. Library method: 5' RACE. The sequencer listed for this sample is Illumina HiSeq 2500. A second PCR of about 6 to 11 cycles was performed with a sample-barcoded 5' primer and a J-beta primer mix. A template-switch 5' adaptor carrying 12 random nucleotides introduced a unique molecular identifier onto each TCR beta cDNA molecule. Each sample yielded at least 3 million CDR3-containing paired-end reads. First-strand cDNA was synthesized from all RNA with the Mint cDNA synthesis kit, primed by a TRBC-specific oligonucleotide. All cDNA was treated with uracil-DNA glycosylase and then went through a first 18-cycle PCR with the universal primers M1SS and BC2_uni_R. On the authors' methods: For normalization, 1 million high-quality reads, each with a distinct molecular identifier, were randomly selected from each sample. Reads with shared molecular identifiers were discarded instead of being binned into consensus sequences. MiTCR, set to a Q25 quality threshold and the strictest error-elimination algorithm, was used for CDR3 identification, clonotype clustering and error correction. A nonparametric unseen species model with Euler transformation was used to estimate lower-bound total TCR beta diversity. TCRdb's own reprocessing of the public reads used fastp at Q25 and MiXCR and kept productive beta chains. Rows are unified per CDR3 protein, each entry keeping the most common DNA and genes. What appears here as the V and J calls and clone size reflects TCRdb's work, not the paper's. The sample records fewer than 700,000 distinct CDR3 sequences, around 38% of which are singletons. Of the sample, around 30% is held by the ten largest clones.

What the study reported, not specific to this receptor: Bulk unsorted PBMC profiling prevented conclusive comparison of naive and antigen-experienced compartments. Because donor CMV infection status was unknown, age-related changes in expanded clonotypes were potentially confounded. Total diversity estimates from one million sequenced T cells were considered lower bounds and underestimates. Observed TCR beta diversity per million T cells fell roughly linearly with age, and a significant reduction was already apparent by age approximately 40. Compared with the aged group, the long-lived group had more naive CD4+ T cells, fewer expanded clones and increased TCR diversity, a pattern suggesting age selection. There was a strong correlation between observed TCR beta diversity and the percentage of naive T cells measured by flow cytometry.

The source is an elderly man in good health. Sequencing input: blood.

The DNA reads TGTGCCAGCAGCTTTAGGGTGATCGGGGAGTACAGGACCTACGAGCAGTACTTC. This yields the protein CASSFRVIGEYRTYEQYF. The rearrangement joined TRBV7-8 to TRBJ2-7; the D gene is perhaps TRBD1 or TRBD2, as each covers 5 bases. V loses 3 bases, J loses 2 bases, and the germline ends lie 23 bases apart. Per the germline V gene, SGHVS is the CDR1 and FQNEAQ is the CDR2. The CDR3 covers 18 residues, taking in both the cysteine and the phenylalanine. Only the CDR3 portion is preserved as DNA: 54 bases, with reading frame beginning at the first base.